The source of this TCR beta chain is a study of blood T cells in healthy people across ages. Germline loops: CDR1 SQVTM, CDR2 ANQGSEA. Deletions cut 3 bases from V and 8 bases from J, with 13 bases between. The CDR3 is made up of 12 amino acids. PCR was performed a second time for about 6 to 12 cycles using a sample-barcoded 5' primer and a J-beta primer mix. TCRdb reprocessed the 5' RACE reads with MiXCR, giving one entry per CDR3 protein. The data show about 700,000 distinct CDR3 sequences, 32% seen once. Concerning this clonotype itself: Its matching antigen is unknown.

Each sample had at least 7 million PBMCs isolated. Study-wide results and limits: CMV status of donors was not determined, possibly confounding expanded clonotype changes. Long-lived donors had more naive CD4+ cells and higher diversity than aged donors. Diversity of TCR beta per million T cells declined in a roughly linear way with age.

The sample taken for sequencing was blood. The sequence was collected from an elderly woman in good health. V usage is TRBV29-1 and J usage is TRBJ1-2, with TRBD1 as a possible D gene (5 bases). The CDR3 DNA follows: TGCAGCGTTGACTCGGGGCGCCTCGGCTACACCTTC. Its translation is CSVDSGRLGYTF.